Included here is one T cell receptor (beta chain) sequence, with context. Its antigen is unknown. This sample is drawn from a study of OX40 agonist ivuxolimab in advanced cancers. Study in general: Ivuxolimab, an antibody that agonizes OX40 (CD134), was administered to the patients. Three patients, one with hepatocellular carcinoma and two with cutaneous melanoma, achieved partial responses.

J lost 3 bases, V lost 3 bases, and 8 bases had no gene match. This CDR3 comprises 16 residues. The germline CDR1 and CDR2 sequences are SNHLY and FYNNEI. Blood sampling took place at baseline, cycle 4 day 1, and cycle 7 day 1. Overall study results and limits: The work left the antigen specificity of expanded peripheral T cells undetermined.

Repertoires were generated with immunoSEQ multiplex PCR, while TCRdb's copy carries only in-frame clones and drops some. This sample carries about 75,000 clones, roughly nine tenths of them seen once, and the ten largest clones take about 0.35%. The chain recombines TRBV2 with TRBJ1-5, with 7 bases that match TRBD1. The TCR was taken from an adult with an advanced solid tumor such as melanoma, head and neck, liver or kidney cancer. Sequenced material: CD4+ or CD8+ T cells sorted from blood, taken in a trial of the OX40 agonist ivuxolimab. CDR3 DNA: TGTGCCAGCAGTGAGGGACTCAGGGGGATCAATCAGCCCCAGCATTTT. Protein: CASSEGLRGINQPQHF.